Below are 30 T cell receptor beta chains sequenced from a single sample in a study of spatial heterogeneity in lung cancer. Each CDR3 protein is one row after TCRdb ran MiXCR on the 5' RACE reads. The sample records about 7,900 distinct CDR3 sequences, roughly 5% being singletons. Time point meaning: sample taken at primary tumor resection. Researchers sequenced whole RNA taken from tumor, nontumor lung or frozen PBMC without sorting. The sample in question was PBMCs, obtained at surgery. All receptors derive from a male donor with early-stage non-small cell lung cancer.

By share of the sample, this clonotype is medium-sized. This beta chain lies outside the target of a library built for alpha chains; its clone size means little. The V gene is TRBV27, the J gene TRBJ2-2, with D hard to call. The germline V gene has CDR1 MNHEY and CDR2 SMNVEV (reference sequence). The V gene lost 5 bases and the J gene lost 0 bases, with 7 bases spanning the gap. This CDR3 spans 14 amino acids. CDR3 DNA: TGTGCCAGCAGTGTTGGGACGAACACCGGGGAGCTGTTTTTT. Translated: CASSVGTNTGELFF.

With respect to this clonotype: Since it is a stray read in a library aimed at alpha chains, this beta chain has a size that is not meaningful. In nucleotides, the CDR3 is TGTGCCAGCAATCAGGGGTTTCAACAGCCCCAGCATTTT. It encodes CASNQGFQQPQHF. The rearrangement links TRBV6-1 to TRBJ1-5, with D perhaps matching TRBD1 (6 bases). The CDR3 consists of 13 residues. Trimming took off 7 bases at V and 7 bases at J, with 14 bases between the two ends. Germline V gene sequence: CDR1 MNHNS, CDR2 SASEGT.

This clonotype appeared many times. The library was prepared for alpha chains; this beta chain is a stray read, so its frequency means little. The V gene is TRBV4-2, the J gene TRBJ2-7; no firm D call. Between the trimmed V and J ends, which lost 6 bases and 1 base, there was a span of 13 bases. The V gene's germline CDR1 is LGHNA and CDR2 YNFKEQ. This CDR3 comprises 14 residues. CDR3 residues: CASSSDLRSYEQYF. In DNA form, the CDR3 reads TGTGCCAGCAGTTCCGATCTTCGTTCCTACGAGCAGTACTTC.

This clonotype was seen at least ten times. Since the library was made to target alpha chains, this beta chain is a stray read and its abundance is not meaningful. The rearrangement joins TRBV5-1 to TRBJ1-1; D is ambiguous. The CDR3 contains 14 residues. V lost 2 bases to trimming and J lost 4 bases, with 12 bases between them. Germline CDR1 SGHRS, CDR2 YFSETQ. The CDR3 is CASSLGGEGTEAFF. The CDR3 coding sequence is TGCGCCAGCAGCTTAGGAGGTGAAGGCACTGAAGCTTTCTTT.

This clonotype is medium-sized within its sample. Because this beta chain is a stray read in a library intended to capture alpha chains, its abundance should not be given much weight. CDR3 region: CASSPGQASNTGELFF. In DNA, the CDR3 is TGTGCCAGCTCGCCTGGACAGGCGTCGAACACCGGGGAGCTGTTTTTT. The chain joins TRBV18 to TRBJ2-2; 7 bases map to TRBD1. This CDR3 is 16 amino acids long. With 6 bases clipped from V and 0 bases from J, the junction kept 7 bases outside the gene matches. The germline V gene has CDR1 KGHSH and CDR2 LQKENI.

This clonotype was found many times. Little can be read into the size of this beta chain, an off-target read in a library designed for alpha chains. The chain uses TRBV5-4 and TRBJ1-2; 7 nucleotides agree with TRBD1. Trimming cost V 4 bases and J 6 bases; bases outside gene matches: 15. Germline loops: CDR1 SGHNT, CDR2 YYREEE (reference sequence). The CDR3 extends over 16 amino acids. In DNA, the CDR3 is TGTGCCAGCAGCCGGGGAGGACAGGTCCCTATTGATGGCTACACCTTC. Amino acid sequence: CASSRGGQVPIDGYTF.

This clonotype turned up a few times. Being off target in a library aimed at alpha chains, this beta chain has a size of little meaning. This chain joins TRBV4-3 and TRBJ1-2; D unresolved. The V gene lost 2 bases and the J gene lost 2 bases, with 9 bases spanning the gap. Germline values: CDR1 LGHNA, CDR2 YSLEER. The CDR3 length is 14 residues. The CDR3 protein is CASSQSGRNYGYTF. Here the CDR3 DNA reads TGCGCCAGCAGCCAATCGGGGAGGAACTATGGCTACACCTTC.

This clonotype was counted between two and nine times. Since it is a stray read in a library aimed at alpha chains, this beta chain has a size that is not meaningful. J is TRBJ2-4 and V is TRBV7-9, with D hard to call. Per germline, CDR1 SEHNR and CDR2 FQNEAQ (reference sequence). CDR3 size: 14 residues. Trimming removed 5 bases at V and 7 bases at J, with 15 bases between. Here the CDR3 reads CASSPVGPLNIQYF. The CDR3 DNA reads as TGTGCCAGCAGCCCGGTGGGCCCTTTGAACATTCAGTACTTC.

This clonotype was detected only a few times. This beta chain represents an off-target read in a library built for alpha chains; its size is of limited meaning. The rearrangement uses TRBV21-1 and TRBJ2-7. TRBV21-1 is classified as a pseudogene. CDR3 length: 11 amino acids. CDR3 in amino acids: CACVTSYEQYV. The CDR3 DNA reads TGTGCCTGCGTGACATCATACGAGCAGTACGTC.

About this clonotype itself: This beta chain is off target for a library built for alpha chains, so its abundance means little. The CDR3 DNA follows: TGTGCCAGCAGCTTCTCCGACAGACTCCCCTACGAGCAGTACTTC. It translates to CASSFSDRLPYEQYF. The chain has TRBV7-2 and TRBJ2-7, with D tentatively TRBD1 (5 bases). The germline V gene has CDR1 SGHTA and CDR2 FQGNSA. The length of the CDR3 is 15 residues. Trimming stripped 3 bases from V and 2 bases from J, with 14 bases between.

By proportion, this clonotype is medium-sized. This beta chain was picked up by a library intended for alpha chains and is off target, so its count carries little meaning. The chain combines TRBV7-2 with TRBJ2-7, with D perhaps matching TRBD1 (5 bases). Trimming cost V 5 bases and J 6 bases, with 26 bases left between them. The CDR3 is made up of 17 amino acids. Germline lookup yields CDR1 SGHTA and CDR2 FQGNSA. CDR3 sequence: CASSVGKYGQGALEQYF. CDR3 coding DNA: TGTGCCAGCAGCGTGGGGAAGTATGGGCAGGGTGCACTCGAGCAGTACTTC. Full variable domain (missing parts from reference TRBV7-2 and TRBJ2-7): GAGVSQSPSNKVTEKGKDVELRCDPISGHTALYWYRQSLGQGLEFLIYFQGNSAPDKSGLPSDRFSAERTGGSVSTLTIQRTQQEDSAVYLCASSVGKYGQGALEQYFGPGTRLTVT.

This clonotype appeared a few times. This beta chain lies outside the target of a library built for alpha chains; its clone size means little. The CDR3 sequence is CASSVSPGHGELFF. The CDR3 bases are TGTGCCAGCAGCGTATCTCCCGGGCACGGGGAGCTGTTTTTT. The chain uses TRBV9 and TRBJ2-2; no definite D call. CDR1 is SGDLS, CDR2 YYNGEE, per germline. V was shortened by 1 base and J by 7 bases, with 11 bases between the two germline ends. The CDR3 is made up of 14 amino acids.

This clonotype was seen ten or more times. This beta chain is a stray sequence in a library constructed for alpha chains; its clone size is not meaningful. DNA of the CDR3: TGTGCCAGCAGCGGGACGGGGAATGAAAAACTGTTTTTT. Translation gives CASSGTGNEKLFF. This chain connects TRBV5-5 to TRBJ1-4; possible D gene TRBD1, 5 bases. Germline values: CDR1 SGHKS, CDR2 YYEKEE (reference sequence). V was cut by 4 bases and J by 5 bases, with 9 bases left in between. CDR3 length: 13 residues. Using reference TRBV5-5 and TRBJ1-4 for the parts outside the CDR3, the full variable domain is DAGVTQSPTHLIKTRGQQVTLRCSPISGHKSVSWYQQVLGQGPQFIFQYYEKEERGRGNFPDRFSARQFPNYSSELNVNALLLGDSALYLCASSGTGNEKLFFGSGTQLSVL.

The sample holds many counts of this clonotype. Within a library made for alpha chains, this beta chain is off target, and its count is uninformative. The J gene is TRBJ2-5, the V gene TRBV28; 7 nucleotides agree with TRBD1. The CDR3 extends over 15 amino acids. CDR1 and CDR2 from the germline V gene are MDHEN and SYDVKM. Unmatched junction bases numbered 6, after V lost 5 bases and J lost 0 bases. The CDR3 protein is CASSHRGWYQETQYF. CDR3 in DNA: TGTGCCAGCAGTCACAGGGGATGGTACCAAGAGACCCAGTACTTC.

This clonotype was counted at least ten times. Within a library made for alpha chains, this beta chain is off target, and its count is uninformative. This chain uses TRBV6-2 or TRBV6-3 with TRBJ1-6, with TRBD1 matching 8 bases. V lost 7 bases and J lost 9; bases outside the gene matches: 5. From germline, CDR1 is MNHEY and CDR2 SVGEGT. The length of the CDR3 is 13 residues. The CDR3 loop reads CASTGTGFSPLHF. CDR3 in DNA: TGTGCCAGCACCGGGACAGGCTTTTCACCCCTCCACTTT.

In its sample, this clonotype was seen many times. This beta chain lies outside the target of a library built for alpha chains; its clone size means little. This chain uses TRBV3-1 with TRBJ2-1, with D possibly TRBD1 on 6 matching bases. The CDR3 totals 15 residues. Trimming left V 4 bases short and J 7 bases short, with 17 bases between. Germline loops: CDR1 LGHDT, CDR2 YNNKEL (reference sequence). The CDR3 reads CASSRRSGVRNEQFF. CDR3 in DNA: TGTGCCAGCAGCCGCCGGTCAGGGGTCAGGAATGAGCAGTTCTTC.

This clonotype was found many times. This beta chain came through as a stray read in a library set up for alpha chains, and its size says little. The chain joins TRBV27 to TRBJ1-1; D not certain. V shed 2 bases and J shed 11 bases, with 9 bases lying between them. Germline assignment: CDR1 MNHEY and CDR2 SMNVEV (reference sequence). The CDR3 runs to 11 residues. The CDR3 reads CASSLGRSAFF. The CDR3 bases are TGTGCCAGCAGTTTAGGGAGATCGGCTTTCTTT.

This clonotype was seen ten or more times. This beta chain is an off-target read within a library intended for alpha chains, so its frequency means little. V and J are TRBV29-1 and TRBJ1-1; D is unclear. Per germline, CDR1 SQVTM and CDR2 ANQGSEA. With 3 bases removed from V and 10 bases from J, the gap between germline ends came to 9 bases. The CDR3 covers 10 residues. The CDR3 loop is CSVEAGRAFF. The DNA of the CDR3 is TGCAGCGTTGAGGCGGGTAGAGCTTTCTTT.

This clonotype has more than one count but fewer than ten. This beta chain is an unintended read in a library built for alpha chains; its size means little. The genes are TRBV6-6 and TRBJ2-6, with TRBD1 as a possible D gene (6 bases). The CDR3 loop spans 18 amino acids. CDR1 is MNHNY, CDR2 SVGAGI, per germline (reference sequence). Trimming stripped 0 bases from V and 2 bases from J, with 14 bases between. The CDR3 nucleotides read TGTGCCAGCAGTTACTCGCTAGGGGGTAAAGCTGGGGCCAACGTCCTGACTTTC. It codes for CASSYSLGGKAGANVLTF.

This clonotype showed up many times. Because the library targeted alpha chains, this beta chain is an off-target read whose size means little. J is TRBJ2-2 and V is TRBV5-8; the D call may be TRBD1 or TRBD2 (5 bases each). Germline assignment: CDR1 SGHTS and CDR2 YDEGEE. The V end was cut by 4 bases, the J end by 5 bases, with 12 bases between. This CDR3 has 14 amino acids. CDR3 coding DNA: TGTGCCAGCAGCAAGGGACCTACTACCGGGGAGCTGTTTTTT. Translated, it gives CASSKGPTTGELFF.

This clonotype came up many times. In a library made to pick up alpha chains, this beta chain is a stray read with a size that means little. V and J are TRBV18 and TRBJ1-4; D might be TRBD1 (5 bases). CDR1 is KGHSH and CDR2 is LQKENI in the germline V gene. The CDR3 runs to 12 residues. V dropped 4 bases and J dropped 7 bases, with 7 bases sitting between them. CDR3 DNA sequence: TGTGCCAGCTCACGAAGGGGTGAAAAACTGTTTTTT. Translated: CASSRRGEKLFF.

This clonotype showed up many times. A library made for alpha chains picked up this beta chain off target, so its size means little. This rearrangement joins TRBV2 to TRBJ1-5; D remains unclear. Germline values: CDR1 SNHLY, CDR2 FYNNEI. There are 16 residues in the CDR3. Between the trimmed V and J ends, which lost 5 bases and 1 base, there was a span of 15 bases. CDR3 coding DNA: TGTGCCAGCAGTTCCGGATGGGGTAGAAGCAATCAGCCCCAGCATTTT. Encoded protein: CASSSGWGRSNQPQHF.

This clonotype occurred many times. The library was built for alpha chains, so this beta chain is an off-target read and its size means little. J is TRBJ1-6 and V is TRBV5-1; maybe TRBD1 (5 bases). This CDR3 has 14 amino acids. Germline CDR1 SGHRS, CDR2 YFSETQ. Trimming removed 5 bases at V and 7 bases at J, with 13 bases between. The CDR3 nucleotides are TGCGCCAGCAGATACCAGGAGGGGAATTCACCCCTCCACTTT. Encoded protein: CASRYQEGNSPLHF.

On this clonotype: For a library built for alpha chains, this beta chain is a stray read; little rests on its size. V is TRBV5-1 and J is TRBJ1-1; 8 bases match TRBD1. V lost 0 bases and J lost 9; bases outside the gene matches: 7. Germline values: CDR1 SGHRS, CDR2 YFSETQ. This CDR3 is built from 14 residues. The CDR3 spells CASSLEGQDRQAFF. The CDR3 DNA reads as TGCGCCAGCAGCTTGGAGGGACAGGATCGTCAAGCTTTCTTT.

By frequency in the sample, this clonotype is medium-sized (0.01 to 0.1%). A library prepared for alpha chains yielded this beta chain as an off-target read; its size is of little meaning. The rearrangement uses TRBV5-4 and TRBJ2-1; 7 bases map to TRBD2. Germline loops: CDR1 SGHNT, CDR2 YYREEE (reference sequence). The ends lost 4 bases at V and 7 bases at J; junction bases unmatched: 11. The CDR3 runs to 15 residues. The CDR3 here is CASSHGGIRRNEQFF. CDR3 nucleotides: TGTGCCAGCAGCCACGGGGGGATCCGCAGGAATGAGCAGTTCTTC.

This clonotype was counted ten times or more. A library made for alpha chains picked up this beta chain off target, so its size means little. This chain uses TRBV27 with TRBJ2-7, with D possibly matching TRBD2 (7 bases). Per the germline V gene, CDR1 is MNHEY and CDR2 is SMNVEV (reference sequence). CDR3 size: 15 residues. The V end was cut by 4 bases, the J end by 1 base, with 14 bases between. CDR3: CASSYGGGHSYEQYF. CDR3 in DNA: TGTGCCAGCAGTTACGGCGGGGGCCATTCCTACGAGCAGTACTTC.

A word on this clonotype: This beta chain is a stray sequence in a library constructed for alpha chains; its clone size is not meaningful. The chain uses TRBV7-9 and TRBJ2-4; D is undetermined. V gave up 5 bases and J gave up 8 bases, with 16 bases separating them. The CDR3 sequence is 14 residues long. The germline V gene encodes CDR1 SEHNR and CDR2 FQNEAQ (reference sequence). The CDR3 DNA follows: TGTGCCAGCAGCCCGGTGGGCCCTTTGGACATTCAGTACTTC. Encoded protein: CASSPVGPLDIQYF.

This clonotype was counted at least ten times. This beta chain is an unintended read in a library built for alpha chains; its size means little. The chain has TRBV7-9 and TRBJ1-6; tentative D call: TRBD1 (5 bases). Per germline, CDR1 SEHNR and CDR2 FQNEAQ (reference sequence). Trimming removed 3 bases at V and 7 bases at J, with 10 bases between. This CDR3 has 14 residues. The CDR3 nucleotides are TGTGCCAGCAGCTTCACAGGTGGCAATTCACCCCTCCACTTT. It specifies CASSFTGGNSPLHF. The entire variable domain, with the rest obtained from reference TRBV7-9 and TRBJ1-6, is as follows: DTGVSQNPRHKITKRGQNVTFRCDPISEHNRLYWYRQTLGQGPEFLTYFQNEAQLEKSRLLSDRFSAERPKGSFSTLEIQRTEQGDSAMYLCASSFTGGNSPLHFGNGTRLTVT.

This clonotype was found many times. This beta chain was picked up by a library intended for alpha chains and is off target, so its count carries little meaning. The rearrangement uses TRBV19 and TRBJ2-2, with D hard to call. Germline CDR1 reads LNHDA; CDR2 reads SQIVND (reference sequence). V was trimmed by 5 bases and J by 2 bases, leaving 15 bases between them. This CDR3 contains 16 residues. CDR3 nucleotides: TGTGCCAGTAGTTCTGGCTCCACTCCTAACACCGGGGAGCTGTTTTTT. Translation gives CASSSGSTPNTGELFF.

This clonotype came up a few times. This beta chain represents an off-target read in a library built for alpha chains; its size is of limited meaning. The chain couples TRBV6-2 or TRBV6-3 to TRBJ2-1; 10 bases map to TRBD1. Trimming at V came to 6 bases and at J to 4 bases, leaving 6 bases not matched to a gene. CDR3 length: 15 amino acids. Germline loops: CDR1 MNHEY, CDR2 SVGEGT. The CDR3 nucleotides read TGTGCCAGCAGCGTTGGGACAGGGGATTACAATGAGCAGTTCTTC. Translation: CASSVGTGDYNEQFF.